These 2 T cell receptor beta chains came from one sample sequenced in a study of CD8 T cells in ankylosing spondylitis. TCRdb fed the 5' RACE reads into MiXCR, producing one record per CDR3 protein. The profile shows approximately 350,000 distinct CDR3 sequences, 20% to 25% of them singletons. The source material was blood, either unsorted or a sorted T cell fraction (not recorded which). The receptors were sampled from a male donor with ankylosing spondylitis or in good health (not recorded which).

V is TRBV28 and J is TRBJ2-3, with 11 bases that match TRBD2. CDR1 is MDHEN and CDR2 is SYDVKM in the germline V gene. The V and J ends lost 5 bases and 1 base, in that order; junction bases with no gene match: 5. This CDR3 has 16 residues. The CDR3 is CASSTPGLAGTDTQYF. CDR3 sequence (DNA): TGTGCCAGCAGTACACCGGGACTAGCGGGCACAGATACGCAGTATTTT.

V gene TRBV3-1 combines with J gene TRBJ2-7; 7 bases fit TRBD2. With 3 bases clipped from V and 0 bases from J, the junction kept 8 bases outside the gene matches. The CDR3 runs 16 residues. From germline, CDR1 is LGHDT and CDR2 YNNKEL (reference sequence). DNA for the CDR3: TGTGCCAGCAGCCATCCTCCCTGGGACTACTCCTACGAGCAGTACTTC. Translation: CASSHPPWDYSYEQYF.